This entry describes one TCR beta chain. This clone's antigen is unknown. No quality values exist for individual bases; no much larger clone is one base distant. Counted from cysteine to phenylalanine, this CDR3 has 18 amino acids. The kept DNA is CDR3 alone, 54 bases in frame from the first base. Looking up the germline V gene (reference sequence) yields CDR1 LGHDT and CDR2 YNNKEL. Compared with germline, V lacks 0 bases and J lacks 2 bases; bases without a gene match: 6. One collaborating source in Seattle enrolled patients while the patients were actively infected and followed the patients over time throughout the course of disease. Each collaborating institution followed its own protocols to collect whole blood in K2EDTA tubes. For TCRbeta analysis, collaborators shipped samples in one of three forms: frozen whole blood, isolated PBMCs, or DNA extracted from either of those sample types. TCRbeta CDR3 regions were amplified from genomic DNA by means of the immunoSEQ Assay, a bias-controlled multiplex PCR. Under the source paper's analysis protocol: The number of nucleated cells in each sample was estimated from the amplification of reference gene primers within the assay. To quantify the absolute abundance of each unique TCRbeta CDR3 rearrangement, sequence reads were collapsed and filtered. Productive Simpson clonality was computed per sample as the square root of Simpson's diversity index over productive rearrangements. TCRdb took this table from immuneACCESS and kept in-frame rearrangements with V and J called. Such tables lack part of the clones; where checked against another copy, unresolved V genes explain under half of the gap, and the rest is unexplained. The V and J calls and clone size are taken from that table; D and trimming were inferred from the DNA. The sample has a few hundred thousand clones on record, approximately 89% of them singletons. Clones ranked in the top ten supply roughly 10% of the sample.

The data are from a study of blood T cell repertoires in COVID-19 (dated by TCRdb to the early 2020s). With regard to the full study: Collaborator samples came from the United States, Italy and Spain and covered acute and convalescent phases of COVID-19. Where available, HLA class I and class II types were obtained from metadata supplied by the sample provider rather than from assay-based typing. The samples were drawn from the first 160 participants of the ongoing ImmuneRACE study and from 1,254 subjects provided by 6 global collaborators. The material from the prospective study consisted of cDNA or gDNA derived from T cells, B-cell-depleted T cells, or PBMCs. Subjects who had been exposed to COVID-19, were actively infected with it, or had recovered from it provided the deeply sampled blood TCRbeta repertoires that made up the dataset. A freely available public database, intended as a resource for researchers studying the immune response to SARS-CoV-2, is where the repertoires were released. Sample metadata almost always included a de-identified subject ID, COVID-19 status, age in years and sex. The full study reports these points: Clinical and demographic metadata were provided uncurated, with the amount varying by source and participant.

Sequenced: peripheral blood. This TCR came from a woman in her 30s with COVID-19, enrolled during active disease. This chain is built from TRBV3-1 (or the pseudogene TRBV3-2) and TRBJ2-3; 12 nucleotides in the junction match TRBD2. The CDR3 region reads CASSQDTSGGQFTDTQYF. The DNA sequence reads TGTGCCAGCAGCCAAGACACTAGCGGGGGGCAATTCACAGATACGCAGTATTTT.